This paragraph covers one T cell receptor beta chain sequence. The read ends 3 residues before the CDR3 terminus; that terminus is restored from the germline J gene. Per germline, CDR1 SGHTA and CDR2 FQGNSA. CDR3 length: 13 amino acids. The V segment lost 4 bases and the J segment 6 bases; nucleotides outside the gene matches: 5. Some clones are missing from TCRdb's copy, which holds only in-frame ones; the method was immunoSEQ multiplex PCR. This sample's table reports over 10,000 clones. This sample was included in a study of T cells in women clearing cervical HPV infection. Sequencing was carried out using blood buffy coat. This receptor was taken from a woman between 18 and 70 years old with a cervical HPV16 infection that either progressed to CIN3+ or cleared (not recorded which). This chain connects TRBV7-2 to TRBJ2-7; 8 positions agree with TRBD1. The CDR3: CASSSNRGIEQYF. Incomplete CDR3 DNA: TGTGCCAGCAGCTCGAACAGGGGGATCGAG.